A single sample is the source of the 20 T cell receptor beta chains below, sequenced in a study of blood T cell repertoires in COVID-19. Using immunoSEQ multiplex PCR, the repertoire was profiled, and TCRdb retains in-frame clones only, with some absent. The table shows under 300,000 clones, with approximately 91% occurring only once. Sequenced input: PBMCs or T cells enriched from blood (not recorded which). These receptors were collected from a woman in her thirties or forties with acute COVID-19.

CDR3 sequence: CASSAIRNTGELFF. The CDR3, as DNA: TGTGCCAGCAGTGCGATCAGGAACACCGGGGAGCTGTTTTTT. The chain is built from TRBV2 and TRBJ2-2; D ambiguous. Germline V CDR1 and CDR2: SNHLY, FYNNEI. The CDR3 has 14 amino acids. Trimming removed 4 bases at V and 1 base at J, with 7 bases between.

This chain uses TRBV7-2 with TRBJ1-1; 7 positions match TRBD1. The CDR3 contains 14 residues. Germline assignment: CDR1 SGHTA and CDR2 FQGNSA. V was clipped by 5 bases and J by 1 base; unmatched bases: 4. CDR3 DNA: TGTGCCAGCAGCCCTCGGACAGGGAACACTGAAGCTTTCTTT. It specifies CASSPRTGNTEAFF.

The rearrangement links TRBV14 to TRBJ2-1, with no clear D. The CDR3 runs 15 residues. Germline V gene data show CDR1 as SGHDN and CDR2 as FVKESK. V shed 0 bases and J shed 4 bases, with 10 bases lying between them. CDR3 amino acids: CASSQDSRRYNEQFF. CDR3 coding DNA: TGTGCCAGCAGCCAAGATAGTCGTCGGTACAATGAGCAGTTCTTC.

The V gene is TRBV2, the J gene TRBJ2-1, with TRBD1 identical over 8 bases. The V segment lost 4 bases and the J segment 4 bases; nucleotides outside the gene matches: 3. Germline CDR1 SNHLY, CDR2 FYNNEI. This CDR3 is 14 amino acids long. DNA for the CDR3: TGTGCCAGCAGTGTTGGACAGGGATACAATGAGCAGTTCTTC. Its protein is CASSVGQGYNEQFF.

The chain recombines TRBV27 with TRBJ2-7; 9 bases line up with TRBD2. Per the germline V gene, CDR1 is MNHEY and CDR2 is SMNVEV (reference sequence). The CDR3 covers 13 residues. J lost 7 bases, V lost 3 bases, and 4 bases had no gene match. The CDR3 DNA is TGTGCCAGCAGTTTGGCGGGAGGGGGTGAGCAGTACTTC. As protein: CASSLAGGGEQYF.

CDR3 nucleotides: TGTGCCAGCAGCGTAGAGTCTAGCGGGGGGTATCGGGGCAATGAGCAGTTCTTC. It yields the protein CASSVESSGGYRGNEQFF. The genes are TRBV9 and TRBJ2-1, with 11 positions matching TRBD2. Losses at the gene ends were 0 bases for V and 6 bases for J; bases not matched to a gene: 11. The CDR3 has 18 residues. CDR1 is SGDLS and CDR2 is YYNGEE in the germline V gene.

This sequence joins TRBV12-3 or TRBV12-4 and TRBJ1-1; TRBD1 matches 8 bases. The CDR3 runs 13 residues. V dropped 6 bases and J dropped 4; count of bases not matched to a gene: 4. CDR3 in DNA: TGTGCCAGCAGCCCAGGGGGCCTCACTGAAGCTTTCTTT. Protein sequence: CASSPGGLTEAFF.

V is TRBV11-2 and J is TRBJ2-7; TRBD1 matches 7 bases. Germline CDR1 SGHAT, CDR2 FQNNGV. Trimming took 1 base from V and 10 from J; bases not matched to a gene: 4. The CDR3 has 12 residues. The CDR3 loop is CASSLGQGRQYF. CDR3 sequence (DNA): TGTGCCAGCAGCTTAGGACAGGGCAGACAGTACTTC.

Of note for this clone: Other DNA sequences in this sample translate to the same CDR3. The chain employs TRBV7-2 and TRBJ2-7; 9 nucleotides line up with TRBD1. Trimming at V came to 1 base and at J to 1 base, leaving 2 bases not matched to a gene. CDR1 is SGHTA and CDR2 is FQGNSA in the germline V gene. CDR3 length equals 15 residues. Written as DNA, the CDR3 is TGTGCCAGCAGCTTAGGTGGGACAGGGTCCTACGAGCAGTACTTC. As protein: CASSLGGTGSYEQYF.

This sequence joins TRBV28 and TRBJ1-2, with TRBD1 as a possible D gene (6 bases). This CDR3 comprises 14 residues. The V end lost 2 bases, the J end lost 4 bases, and 11 bases lay between the germline ends. From germline, CDR1 is MDHEN and CDR2 SYDVKM. CDR3 DNA: TGTGCCAGCAGTTTAGACAGGCGGATCTATGGCTACACCTTC. Translated: CASSLDRRIYGYTF.

The chain joins TRBV4-3 to TRBJ1-3; D is uncertain. The CDR3 contains 13 residues. The V and J ends lost 8 bases and 4 bases respectively, with 12 bases between them. Germline CDR1 LGHNA, CDR2 YSLEER. The CDR3 spells CASGLGFGNTIYF. CDR3 bases: TGCGCCAGCGGACTTGGATTCGGAAACACCATATATTTT.

This chain joins TRBV28 and TRBJ1-3; D not resolved. V lost 6 bases and J 0 bases, leaving 6 bases between the germline ends. This CDR3 comprises 13 residues. Germline lookup yields CDR1 MDHEN and CDR2 SYDVKM. The CDR3 region is CASRPSSGNTIYF. The CDR3 coding sequence is TGTGCCAGCAGGCCGAGCTCTGGAAACACCATATATTTT. Full variable domain (outside the CDR3, taken from reference TRBV28 and TRBJ1-3): DVKVTQSSRYLVKRTGEKVFLECVQDMDHENMFWYRQDPGLGLRLIYFSYDVKMKEKGDIPEGYSVSREKKERFSLILESASTNQTSMYLCASRPSSGNTIYFGEGSWLTVV.

The chain joins TRBV12-3 or TRBV12-4 to TRBJ2-7; the D gene is possibly TRBD1 (6 bases). V was pared by 3 bases and J by 6 bases, with 9 bases between. The CDR3 is 12 amino acids. This CDR3 is CASSFIGGEQYF. The CDR3 DNA is TGTGCCAGCAGTTTTATAGGGGGCGAGCAGTACTTC.

The chain couples TRBV7-2 to TRBJ2-5; TRBD2 matches at 12 bases. The CDR3 has 16 residues. Trimming removed 5 bases from V and 2 bases from J; junction bases left unmatched: 6. Germline V gene lookup returns CDR1 SGHTA and CDR2 FQGNSA. The CDR3 sequence: CASSLGLAGTQETQYF. The CDR3 coding sequence is TGTGCCAGCAGCCTCGGACTAGCGGGGACGCAAGAGACCCAGTACTTC.

The rearrangement links TRBV4-3 to TRBJ1-2, with D possibly matching TRBD1 (5 bases). Trimming took 0 bases from V and 5 from J, leaving 10 bases between them. Germline V lookup: CDR1 LGHNA, CDR2 YSLEER. The CDR3 is made up of 14 amino acids. CDR3 bases: TGCGCCAGCAGCCAAGAGGGCGGGGGATATGGCTACACCTTC. Protein sequence: CASSQEGGGYGYTF.

This rearrangement joins TRBV30 to TRBJ2-3; D remains ambiguous. Germline-derived CDR1 and CDR2 are GTSNPN and SVGIG (reference sequence). With 2 bases removed from V and 6 bases from J, the gap between germline ends came to 9 bases. This CDR3 has 12 residues. This chain's CDR3 is CAWSHIGDTQYF. The DNA for the CDR3 is TGTGCCTGGAGTCACATCGGGGATACGCAGTATTTT.

The chain joins TRBV18 to TRBJ1-1; weak D call: TRBD1 (6 bases). V lost 3 bases and J 1 base, leaving 21 bases between the germline ends. The CDR3 is 18 amino acids. The germline CDR1 and CDR2 sequences are KGHSH and LQKENI. Here the CDR3 reads CASSPRGPASGGNTEAFF. CDR3 sequence (DNA): TGTGCCAGCTCACCCAGGGGACCCGCCTCCGGAGGGAACACTGAAGCTTTCTTT.

This sequence joins TRBV19 and TRBJ2-1; 10 bases fit TRBD2. This CDR3 is 14 amino acids long. The germline gives CDR1 LNHDA, CDR2 SQIVND (reference sequence). V was pared by 6 bases and J by 7 bases, with 6 bases of the junction left unmatched. The CDR3 bases are TGTGCCAGTAGACGGCTAGCGGGAGAAAATGAGCAGTTCTTC. Translated, it gives CASRRLAGENEQFF.

This chain links TRBV18 with TRBJ2-7; 11 bases map to TRBD1. The CDR3 is 15 residues long. Germline V gives CDR1 KGHSH, CDR2 LQKENI. The J segment lost 0 bases and the V segment lost 3 bases, leaving 1 base of the junction unmatched. The chain's CDR3 is CASSPGTGGSYEQYF. The CDR3, as DNA: TGTGCCAGCTCACCCGGGACAGGGGGCTCCTACGAGCAGTACTTC.

CDR3 bases: TGTGCCAGCAGCGTCTTCAACACTGAAGCTTTCTTT. Encoded protein: CASSVFNTEAFF. The chain is built from TRBV2 and TRBJ1-1; unclear D gene. Germline V gene data show CDR1 as SNHLY and CDR2 as FYNNEI. The CDR3 spans 12 residues. Trimming took 6 bases from V and 2 from J, leaving 7 bases between them. The full variable domain, with the rest looked up from reference TRBV2 and TRBJ1-1, is EPEVTQTPSHQVTQMGQEVILRCVPISNHLYFYWYRQILGQKVEFLVSFYNNEISEKSEIFDDQFSVERPDGSNFTLKIRSTKLEDSAMYFCASSVFNTEAFFGQGTRLTVV.